The rows below give T cell receptor beta chains drawn from one sample of a study of glioma-infiltrating T cells after dendritic cell vaccination. Sequenced by immunoSEQ multiplex PCR; TCRdb stores in-frame clones only, minus some. Of more than 55,000 clones listed, over 75% were seen once; the top ten hold around 8.5%. Source: blood, taken after dendritic cell vaccination. The source is a human donor with glioblastoma. CDR3s include the opening cysteine and the closing phenylalanine or tryptophan. The D gene is left open where the match is weak. The listing skips clone size in some rows; elsewhere it reads once, few, many or a size class.

abundance	v_gene	d_gene	j_gene	CDR3aa	CDR3nt
NA	TRBV11-2	NA	TRBJ2-5	CASSPVGSGQETQYF	TGTGCCAGCAGCCCAGTCGGTTCGGGCCAAGAGACCCAGTACTTC
NA	TRBV5-5	NA	TRBJ2-3	CASSLAFSDTQYF	TGTGCCAGCAGCTTGGCTTTTTCTGATACGCAGTATTTT
NA	TRBV30	TRBD1	TRBJ1-2	CAWSGEGGLQGYTF	TGTGCCTGGAGTGGTGAAGGGGGCTTGCAGGGCTACACCTTC
few	TRBV7-9	TRBD2	TRBJ2-3	CASSLVPGGPSGTQYF	TGTGCCAGCAGCTTAGTCCCGGGGGGGCCCAGCGGTACGCAGTATTTT
once	TRBV5-6	NA	TRBJ1-5	CASSGGDQPQHF	TGTGCCAGCAGCGGGGGGGATCAGCCCCAGCATTTT
NA	TRBV9	NA	TRBJ1-1	CASSLYSWTAPGTEAFF	TGTGCCAGCAGCCTCTATAGTTGGACAGCCCCCGGTACTGAAGCTTTCTTT
once	TRBV5-1	NA	TRBJ1-4	CASSYATNEKLFF	TGCGCCAGCAGTTATGCAACTAATGAAAAACTGTTTTTT
NA	TRBV28	NA	TRBJ2-5	CASSLGGGSGQETQYF	TGTGCCAGCAGTTTAGGTGGTGGTAGCGGACAAGAGACCCAGTACTTC
NA	TRBV5-1	TRBD2	TRBJ2-2	CASSLAGTSGGLNTGELFF	TGCGCCAGCAGCTTGGCCGGGACTAGCGGGGGGTTAAACACCGGGGAGCTGTTTTTT
NA	TRBV27	TRBD1	TRBJ2-1	CASSLSPGTGLRYNEQFF	TGTGCCAGCAGTTTATCGCCCGGGACAGGACTCAGATACAATGAGCAGTTCTTC
NA	TRBV12-2	NA	TRBJ1-5	CASRSNYDRGTHQYSNQPQHF	TGTGCAAGTCGCTCAAACTATGACAGGGGGACCCATCAGTATAGCAATCAGCCCCAGCATTTT
NA	TRBV2	TRBD2	TRBJ2-3	CASSPGEGIDTQYF	TGTGCCAGCTCCCCTGGGGAGGGCATAGATACGCAGTATTTT
NA	TRBV7-9	NA	TRBJ2-2	CASSRTGTLNTGELFF	TGTGCCAGCAGCCGAACCGGGACACTAAACACCGGGGAGCTGTTTTTT
NA	TRBV28	TRBD1	TRBJ1-5	CASKHRDRGPYSNQPQHF	TGTGCCAGCAAACACCGGGACAGGGGTCCTTATAGCAATCAGCCCCAGCATTTT
few	TRBV5-1	NA	TRBJ2-1	CASSHRESGTNEQFF	TGCGCCAGCAGTCACCGGGAATCCGGAACCAATGAGCAGTTCTTC
NA	TRBV28	TRBD1	TRBJ2-5	CASSSGTGAPGTQYF	TGTGCCAGCAGTTCTGGGACAGGGGCTCCGGGGACCCAGTACTTC
NA	TRBV9	TRBD2	TRBJ2-3	CASSAGTSGGTDTQYF	TGTGCCAGCAGCGCCGGGACTAGCGGGGGCACAGATACGCAGTATTTT
once	TRBV7-2	TRBD1	TRBJ1-2	CASSPWTGRNYGYTF	TGTGCCAGCAGCCCCTGGACAGGGCGCAACTATGGCTACACCTTC
NA	TRBV9	NA	TRBJ2-1	CASSVQAGHNEQFF	TGTGCCAGCAGCGTACAGGCAGGCCACAATGAGCAGTTCTTC
NA	TRBV19	NA	TRBJ1-1	CASSIVQNTEAFF	TGTGCCAGTAGTATAGTCCAGAACACTGAAGCTTTCTTT
NA	TRBV7-2	TRBD1	TRBJ1-2	CASSSKDREVNYGYTF	TGTGCCAGCAGCTCCAAGGACAGGGAGGTTAACTATGGCTACACCTTC
NA	TRBV29-1	NA	TRBJ2-7	CSVEGQGTTSYEQYF	TGCAGCGTTGAAGGCCAGGGCACCACGTCCTACGAGCAGTACTTC
NA	TRBV4-3	NA	TRBJ2-7	CASSQEPGGGPSYEQYF	TGCGCCAGCAGCCAAGAGCCTGGGGGGGGGCCTTCCTACGAGCAGTACTTC
NA	TRBV5-1	TRBD2	TRBJ2-7	CASSLAAGRGYEQYF	TGCGCCAGCAGCTTGGCGGCAGGGAGGGGATACGAGCAGTACTTC
NA	TRBV5-6	NA	TRBJ1-1	CASSLPGATEAFF	TGTGCCAGCAGCTTGCCAGGGGCCACTGAAGCTTTCTTT
NA	TRBV6-5	NA	TRBJ1-6	CASATSSYNSPLHF	TGTGCCAGCGCTACGAGCTCCTATAATTCACCCCTCCACTTT
once	TRBV7-9	TRBD1	TRBJ2-7	CASSPTGQEATYEQYF	TGTGCCAGCAGCCCCACAGGACAGGAAGCCACCTACGAGCAGTACTTC
NA	TRBV7-2	TRBD1	TRBJ1-6	CASSGGTGVSPLHF	TGTGCCAGCAGCGGGGGGACAGGGGTCTCACCCCTCCACTTT
NA	TRBV28	NA	TRBJ1-2	CASDRSGYGYTF	TGTGCCAGCGACAGGTCGGGCTATGGCTACACCTTC
NA	TRBV7-9	TRBD1	TRBJ2-5	CASSWGAGGETQYF	TGTGCCAGCAGCTGGGGTGCAGGGGGCGAGACCCAGTACTTC
NA	TRBV4-1	NA	TRBJ2-5	CASSQDRLTQYF	TGCGCCAGCAGCCAGGACAGACTGACCCAGTACTTC
NA	TRBV7-9	NA	TRBJ2-2	CASSLIPRGNTGELFF	TGTGCCAGCAGCTTAATCCCGCGCGGGAACACCGGGGAGCTGTTTTTT
NA	TRBV11-3	NA	TRBJ2-1	CASSPGGQTYNEQFF	TGTGCCAGCAGTCCAGGTGGACAGACCTACAATGAGCAGTTCTTC
NA	TRBV6-6	NA	TRBJ1-3	CASSYAGSGNTIYF	TGTGCCAGCAGTTACGCAGGGTCTGGAAACACCATATATTTT
once	TRBV30	TRBD2	TRBJ2-7	CAWSRLSGGETQQYF	TGTGCCTGGAGTCGGCTTAGCGGGGGGGAAACCCAGCAGTACTTC
NA	TRBV12-5	NA	TRBJ1-2	CASGLGQELAKGYTF	TGTGCTAGTGGTTTGGGGCAGGAACTGGCGAAGGGCTACACCTTC
NA	TRBV5-1	NA	TRBJ2-3	CASSSPTVDTQYF	TGCGCCAGCAGCTCCCCCACGGTGGATACGCAGTATTTT
NA	TRBV10-3	NA	TRBJ1-1	CAISGGGSEAFF	TGTGCCATCAGTGGTGGGGGGTCTGAAGCTTTCTTT